A selection of T cell receptor beta chains follows, all from one sample in a study of glioma-infiltrating T cells. TCRdb independently ran MiXCR on the multiplex PCR reads; one entry per CDR3 protein. The sample shows more than 100,000 distinct CDR3 sequences, about 30% of them seen only once. What was sequenced was glioma tissue, nonneoplastic brain tissue, or PBMCs (not recorded which). All receptors come from a human donor with low-grade glioma or glioblastoma, undergoing nonglioma brain surgery, or in good health (not recorded which). Both conserved end residues are part of each CDR3. Each record gives: clone size, D gene, CDR3 length, V gene, J gene, CDR3 DNA, CDR3 protein. A D gene is named only where the DNA matches it firmly. Clone size is not always given. Where it is, it says once, few, many or a class for expanded clones.

clone_size: many
d_call: .
cdr3_length: 15
v_call: TRBV28
j_call: TRBJ1-5
cdr3_nt: TGTGCCAGCAACCTGATACAGGGCGCCAATCAGCCCCAGCATTTT
cdr3_aa: CASNLIQGANQPQHF

clone_size: .
d_call: TRBD1
cdr3_length: 15
v_call: TRBV24-1
j_call: TRBJ2-4
cdr3_nt: TGTGCCACCAGTGAGGGACAGGTTGGTAAAAACATTCAGTACTTC
cdr3_aa: CATSEGQVGKNIQYF

clone_size: few
d_call: .
cdr3_length: 15
v_call: TRBV4-1
j_call: TRBJ2-7
cdr3_nt: TGCGCCAGCAGCCAAGACCCCGGGACACTATACGAGCAGTACTTC
cdr3_aa: CASSQDPGTLYEQYF

clone_size: many
d_call: TRBD2
cdr3_length: 14
v_call: TRBV24-1
j_call: TRBJ2-3
cdr3_nt: TGTGCCACCAGTGACCCTGGGGGGGCAGATACGCAGTATTTT
cdr3_aa: CATSDPGGADTQYF

clone_size: .
d_call: .
cdr3_length: 15
v_call: TRBV12-3/TRBV12-4
j_call: TRBJ2-3
cdr3_nt: TGTGTCAGCAGTCCTCAGGGGAGACGCACAGATACGCAGTATTTT
cdr3_aa: CVSSPQGRRTDTQYF

clone_size: many
d_call: .
cdr3_length: 13
v_call: TRBV7-3
j_call: TRBJ2-3
cdr3_nt: TGTGCCAGCAGCTTAAGCGGAAGGTATACGCAGTATTTT
cdr3_aa: CASSLSGRYTQYF

clone_size: .
d_call: TRBD1
cdr3_length: 14
v_call: TRBV29-1
j_call: TRBJ2-7
cdr3_nt: TGCAGCGTTGCTGGCAGGCAGGGGGCCTACGAGCAGTACTTC
cdr3_aa: CSVAGRQGAYEQYF

clone_size: .
d_call: .
cdr3_length: 13
v_call: TRBV6-5
j_call: TRBJ2-1
cdr3_nt: TGTGCAAGCAGTTACACAAAGACCAATGAGCAGTTCTTC
cdr3_aa: CASSYTKTNEQFF

clone_size: .
d_call: TRBD1
cdr3_length: 16
v_call: TRBV7-9
j_call: TRBJ1-5
cdr3_nt: TGTGCCAGCAGCTCACCGGGACAGGGGAGCAATCAGCCCCAGCGTTTT
cdr3_aa: CASSSPGQGSNQPQRF

clone_size: many
d_call: .
cdr3_length: 14
v_call: TRBV28
j_call: TRBJ2-7
cdr3_nt: TGTGCCAGCAGTTTGGATCAGGGGACCTACGAGCAGTACTTC
cdr3_aa: CASSLDQGTYEQYF

clone_size: many
d_call: TRBD2
cdr3_length: 14
v_call: TRBV20-1
j_call: TRBJ2-1
cdr3_nt: TGCAGTGCTAGTGGGTGGGGGGGCTACAATGAGCAGTTCTTC
cdr3_aa: CSASGWGGYNEQFF

clone_size: .
d_call: .
cdr3_length: 13
v_call: TRBV5-6
j_call: TRBJ2-5
cdr3_nt: TGTGCCAGCAGAGGGGGGCCCCAAGAGACCCAGTACTTC
cdr3_aa: CASRGGPQETQYF

clone_size: few
d_call: .
cdr3_length: 15
v_call: TRBV19
j_call: TRBJ2-7
cdr3_nt: TGTGCCAGTAGTTCCGCCCCACAGGGGACTGACGAGCAGTACTTC
cdr3_aa: CASSSAPQGTDEQYF

clone_size: .
d_call: .
cdr3_length: 15
v_call: TRBV5-4
j_call: TRBJ1-2
cdr3_nt: TGTGCCAGCAGCTTGGGTGGGGGGCACCGAAATGGCTACACCTTC
cdr3_aa: CASSLGGGHRNGYTF

clone_size: .
d_call: .
cdr3_length: 13
v_call: TRBV9
j_call: TRBJ2-1
cdr3_nt: TGTGCCAGCAGCCCTCGTCGGGGGAATGAGCAGTTCTTC
cdr3_aa: CASSPRRGNEQFF

clone_size: .
d_call: TRBD2
cdr3_length: 15
v_call: TRBV7-3
j_call: TRBJ2-7
cdr3_nt: TGTGCCAGCAGCGAAGTGGCAGCGGGGGTCCGCGAGCAGTACTTC
cdr3_aa: CASSEVAAGVREQYF

clone_size: many
d_call: .
cdr3_length: 14
v_call: TRBV7-3
j_call: TRBJ1-4
cdr3_nt: TGTGCCAGCAGCTTCAGGGGAAGTGATGAAAAACTGTTTTTT
cdr3_aa: CASSFRGSDEKLFF

clone_size: many
d_call: .
cdr3_length: 12
v_call: TRBV7-2
j_call: TRBJ1-1
cdr3_nt: TGTGCCAGCAGCCGGTTTGAAACTGAAGCTTTCTTT
cdr3_aa: CASSRFETEAFF

clone_size: many
d_call: .
cdr3_length: 16
v_call: TRBV6-2/TRBV6-3
j_call: TRBJ2-1
cdr3_nt: TGTGCCAGCAGTTACTTAAGACCAGGGATTATCAATGAGCAGTTCTTC
cdr3_aa: CASSYLRPGIINEQFF

clone_size: .
d_call: TRBD1
cdr3_length: 16
v_call: TRBV7-6
j_call: TRBJ2-3
cdr3_nt: TGTGCCAGCAGCTCCCTGGGACAGGGGTTAACAGATACGCAGTGTTTT
cdr3_aa: CASSSLGQGLTDTQCF

clone_size: few
d_call: .
cdr3_length: 14
v_call: TRBV4-3
j_call: TRBJ1-2
cdr3_nt: TGCGCCAGCAGCCGACAGGATTCTAACTATGGCTACACCTTC
cdr3_aa: CASSRQDSNYGYTF

clone_size: .
d_call: .
cdr3_length: 14
v_call: TRBV2
j_call: TRBJ1-1
cdr3_nt: TGTGCCAGCAGTGAAGTAGGCAGGGGCACTGAAGCTTTCTTT
cdr3_aa: CASSEVGRGTEAFF